This TCR beta chain originates from a study of Ad26.COV2.S vaccination and SARS-CoV-2 variants. As for treatment: 15 to 20 received Ad26.COV2.S at low or high dose, single or two shots; about 5 received placebo; per-sample allocation not given. On day 63 after the first injection, vaccine and placebo recipients gave samples. Generated by immunoSEQ multiplex PCR, the TCRdb table keeps only in-frame clones and is missing some. The sample comprises roughly 420,000 clones, approximately 92% of which are singletons, and roughly 2.5% rests with the top ten. V was pared by 2 bases and J by 6 bases, with 11 bases between. The CDR3 is 14 residues long. Germline-derived CDR1 and CDR2 are MDHEN and SYDVKM.

Sequenced here: peripheral blood, sampled in a trial of Ad26.COV2.S vaccine versus placebo. The V gene is TRBV28, the J gene TRBJ2-1; D is ambiguous. This TCR came from a person between 18 and 60 years old who received the Ad26.COV2.S COVID-19 vaccine or a placebo. The CDR3 sequence: CASSLGNEPNEQFF. In DNA, the CDR3 is TGTGCCAGCAGTTTAGGGAACGAACCCAATGAGCAGTTCTTC. The variable domain in full, completed from reference TRBV28 and TRBJ2-1, reads DVKVTQSSRYLVKRTGEKVFLECVQDMDHENMFWYRQDPGLGLRLIYFSYDVKMKEKGDIPEGYSVSREKKERFSLILESASTNQTSMYLCASSLGNEPNEQFFGPGTRLTVL.